This T cell receptor (beta chain) comes out of a study of blood T cell repertoires in COVID-19. Study as a whole: Samples representing acute and convalescent COVID-19 were sourced from the United States, Italy and Spain. Sources were T cells, B-cell-depleted T cells, or PBMCs; the material itself was cDNA or gDNA.

Patients in Seattle were enrolled during active infection, then followed longitudinally. V was pared by 2 bases and J by 4 bases, with 10 bases between. Per germline, CDR1 SGHDT and CDR2 YYEEEE. The CDR3 is 13 amino acids. Methods used by the authors: Amplification with reference gene primers provided the estimates of nucleated cell counts. Measured with immunoSEQ multiplex PCR; TCRdb has only the in-frame clones, and not every one. V and J calls and clone size are as listed in that table; D and trimming were resolved from the DNA. The sample gives around 370,000 clones, 87% of which show up once; roughly 6.3% is in the top ten.

Sequencing used peripheral blood. This TCR was recovered from a woman aged 50 to 60 with COVID-19, enrolled during active disease. V gene TRBV5-6 combines with J gene TRBJ2-7; D perhaps matches TRBD1 (6 bases). The CDR3 here is CASSFVQGYEQYF. The CDR3 DNA is TGTGCCAGCAGCTTCGTACAGGGATACGAGCAGTACTTC.